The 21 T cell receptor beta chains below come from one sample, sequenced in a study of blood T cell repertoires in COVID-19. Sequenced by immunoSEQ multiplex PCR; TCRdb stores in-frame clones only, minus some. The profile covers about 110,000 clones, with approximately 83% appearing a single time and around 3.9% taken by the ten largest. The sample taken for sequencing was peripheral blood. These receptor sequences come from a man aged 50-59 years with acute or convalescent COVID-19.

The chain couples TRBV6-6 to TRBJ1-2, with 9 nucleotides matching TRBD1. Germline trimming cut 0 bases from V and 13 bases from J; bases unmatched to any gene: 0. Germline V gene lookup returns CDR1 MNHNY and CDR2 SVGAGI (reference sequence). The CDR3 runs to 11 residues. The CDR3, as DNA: TGTGCCAGCAGTTACTCGGGACAGGGCACCTTC. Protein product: CASSYSGQGTF.

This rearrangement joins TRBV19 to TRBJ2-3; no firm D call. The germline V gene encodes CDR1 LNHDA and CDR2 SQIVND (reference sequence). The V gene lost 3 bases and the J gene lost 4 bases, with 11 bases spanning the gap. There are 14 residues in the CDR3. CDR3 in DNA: TGTGCCAGTAGTATTTCCGGGTCTCCAGATACGCAGTATTTT. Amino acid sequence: CASSISGSPDTQYF.

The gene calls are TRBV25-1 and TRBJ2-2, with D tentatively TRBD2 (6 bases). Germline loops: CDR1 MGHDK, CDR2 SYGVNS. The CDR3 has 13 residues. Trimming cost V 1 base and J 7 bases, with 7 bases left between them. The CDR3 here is CASSEWRGGELFF. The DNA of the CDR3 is TGTGCCAGCAGTGAATGGCGGGGCGGGGAGCTGTTTTTT.

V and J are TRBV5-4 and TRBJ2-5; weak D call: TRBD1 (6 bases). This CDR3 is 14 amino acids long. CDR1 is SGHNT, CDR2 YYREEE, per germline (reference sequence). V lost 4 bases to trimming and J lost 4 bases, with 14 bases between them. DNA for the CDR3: TGTGCCAGCAGCAATCCAGGGGTAGGAGAGACCCAGTACTTC. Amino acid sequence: CASSNPGVGETQYF.

Here the CDR3 reads CASSPSGGNSLHEQYF. In DNA form, the CDR3 reads TGTGCCAGCTCACCTAGCGGGGGGAATTCTTTACACGAGCAGTACTTC. The gene calls are TRBV18 and TRBJ2-7, with 10 bases aligning to TRBD2. The CDR3 is 16 residues long. Trimming at V came to 3 bases and at J to 5 bases, leaving 10 bases not matched to a gene. CDR1 is KGHSH and CDR2 is LQKENI in the germline V gene. Together with reference TRBV18 and TRBJ2-7, the CDR3 gives the full variable domain: NAGVMQNPRHLVRRRGQEARLRCSPMKGHSHVYWYRQLPEEGLKFMVYLQKENIIDESGMPKERFSAEFPKEGPSILRIQQVVRGDSAAYFCASSPSGGNSLHEQYFGPGTRLTVT.

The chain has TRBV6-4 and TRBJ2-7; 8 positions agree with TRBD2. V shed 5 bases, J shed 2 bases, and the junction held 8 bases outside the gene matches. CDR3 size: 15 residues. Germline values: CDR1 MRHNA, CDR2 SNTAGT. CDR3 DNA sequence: TGTGCCAGCAGTTTATTAGCGGGACGGGCCTACGAGCAGTACTTC. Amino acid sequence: CASSLLAGRAYEQYF.

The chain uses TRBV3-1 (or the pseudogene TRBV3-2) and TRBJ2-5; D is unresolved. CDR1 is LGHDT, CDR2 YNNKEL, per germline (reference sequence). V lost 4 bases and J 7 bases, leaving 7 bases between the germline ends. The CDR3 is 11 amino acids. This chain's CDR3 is CASSLRGTQYF. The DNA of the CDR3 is TGTGCCAGCAGCCTGCGAGGGACCCAGTACTTC.

As DNA, the CDR3 is TGTGCCAGCGCAAGGGGGTGGGACACCGGGGAGCTGTTTTTT. Translating gives CASARGWDTGELFF. The chain carries TRBV11-3 and TRBJ2-2; D perhaps matches TRBD1 (6 bases). Trimming left V 8 bases short and J 3 bases short, with 13 bases between. This CDR3 contains 14 residues. Germline assignment: CDR1 SGHNT and CDR2 YENEEA.

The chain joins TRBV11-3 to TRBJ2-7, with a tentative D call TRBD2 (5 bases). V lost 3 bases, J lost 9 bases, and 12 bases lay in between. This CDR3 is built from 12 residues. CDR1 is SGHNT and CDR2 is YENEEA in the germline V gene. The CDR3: CASSFAARGQYF. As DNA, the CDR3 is TGTGCCAGCAGCTTTGCGGCCCGGGGGCAGTACTTC.

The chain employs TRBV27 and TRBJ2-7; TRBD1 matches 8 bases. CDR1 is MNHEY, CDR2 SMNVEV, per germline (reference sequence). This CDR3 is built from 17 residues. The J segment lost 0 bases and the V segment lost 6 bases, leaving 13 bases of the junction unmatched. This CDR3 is CASRKITGQAFSYEQYF. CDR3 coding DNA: TGTGCCAGCAGGAAGATAACGGGACAGGCTTTCTCCTACGAGCAGTACTTC.

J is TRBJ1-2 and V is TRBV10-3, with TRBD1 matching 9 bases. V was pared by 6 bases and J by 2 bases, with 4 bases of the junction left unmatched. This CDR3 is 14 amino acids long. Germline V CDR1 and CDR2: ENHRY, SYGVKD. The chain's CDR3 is CAIRPGQGNYGYTF. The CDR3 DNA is TGTGCCATCAGACCGGGACAGGGAAACTATGGCTACACCTTC.

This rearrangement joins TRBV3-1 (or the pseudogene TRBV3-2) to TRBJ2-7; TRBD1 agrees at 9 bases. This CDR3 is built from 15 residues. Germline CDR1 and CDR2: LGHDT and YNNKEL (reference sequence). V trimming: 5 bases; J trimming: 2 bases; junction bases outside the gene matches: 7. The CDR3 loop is CASSEPGQGTYEQYF. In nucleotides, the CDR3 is TGTGCCAGCAGCGAACCGGGACAGGGAACCTACGAGCAGTACTTC.

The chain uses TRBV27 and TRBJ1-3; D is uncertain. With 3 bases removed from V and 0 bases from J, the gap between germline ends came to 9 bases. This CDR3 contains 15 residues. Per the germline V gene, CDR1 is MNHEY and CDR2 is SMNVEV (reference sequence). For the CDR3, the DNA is TGTGCCAGCAGTTTCAGCGGATACTCTGGAAACACCATATATTTT. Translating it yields CASSFSGYSGNTIYF.

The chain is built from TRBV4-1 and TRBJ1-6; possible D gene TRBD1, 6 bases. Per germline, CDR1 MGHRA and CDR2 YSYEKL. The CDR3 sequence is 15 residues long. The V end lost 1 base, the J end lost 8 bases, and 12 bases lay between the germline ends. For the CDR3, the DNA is TGCGCCAGCAGCCAAGCGGTACAGGGCCATTCACCCCTCCACTTT. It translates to CASSQAVQGHSPLHF.

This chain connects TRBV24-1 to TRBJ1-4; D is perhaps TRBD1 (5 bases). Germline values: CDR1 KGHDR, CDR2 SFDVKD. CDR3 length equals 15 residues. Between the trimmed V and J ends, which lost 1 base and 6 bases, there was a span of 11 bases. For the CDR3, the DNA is TGTGCCACCAGTGATTTCCGGAGGGGAGATGAAAAACTGTTTTTT. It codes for CATSDFRRGDEKLFF.

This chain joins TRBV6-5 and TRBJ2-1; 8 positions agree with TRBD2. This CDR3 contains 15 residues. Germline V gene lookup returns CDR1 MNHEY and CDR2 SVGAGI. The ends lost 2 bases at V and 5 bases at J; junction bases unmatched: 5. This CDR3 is CASSYGTSPNNEQFF. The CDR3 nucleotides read TGTGCCAGCAGTTACGGGACTAGTCCCAACAATGAGCAGTTCTTC.

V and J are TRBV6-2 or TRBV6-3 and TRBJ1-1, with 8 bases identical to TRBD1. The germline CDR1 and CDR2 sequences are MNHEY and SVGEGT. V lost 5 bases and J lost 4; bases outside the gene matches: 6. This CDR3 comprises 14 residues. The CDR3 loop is CASSQIGTGTEAFF. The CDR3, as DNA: TGTGCCAGCAGTCAAATCGGGACAGGCACTGAAGCTTTCTTT.

The CDR3 spells CASSQDGQGAVLTF. DNA for the CDR3: TGTGCCAGCAGCCAAGATGGCCAGGGGGCCGTCCTCACCTTC. The J gene is TRBJ1-2, the V gene TRBV3-1 (or the pseudogene TRBV3-2); 8 bases agree with TRBD1. The CDR3 length is 14 residues. CDR1 is LGHDT, CDR2 YNNKEL, per germline (reference sequence). V lost 0 bases and J lost 13; bases outside the gene matches: 10.

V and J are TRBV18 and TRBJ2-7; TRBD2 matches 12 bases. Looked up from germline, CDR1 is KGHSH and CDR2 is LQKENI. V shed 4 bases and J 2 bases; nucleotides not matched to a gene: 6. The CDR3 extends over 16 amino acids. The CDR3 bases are TGTGCCAGCTCACGACTAGCGGGGGAACATGCCTACGAGCAGTACTTC. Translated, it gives CASSRLAGEHAYEQYF.

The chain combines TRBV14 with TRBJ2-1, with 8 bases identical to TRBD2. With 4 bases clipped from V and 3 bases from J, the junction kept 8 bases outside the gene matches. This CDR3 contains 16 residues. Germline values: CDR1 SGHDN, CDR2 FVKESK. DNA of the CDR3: TGTGCCAGCAGCCCTCTGGCGGGAGGCATCTACAATGAGCAGTTCTTC. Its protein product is CASSPLAGGIYNEQFF.

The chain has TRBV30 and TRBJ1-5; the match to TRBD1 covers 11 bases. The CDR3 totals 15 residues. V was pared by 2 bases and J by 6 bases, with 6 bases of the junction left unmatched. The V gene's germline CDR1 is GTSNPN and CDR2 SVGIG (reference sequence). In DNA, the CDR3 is TGTGCCTGGAGTAGGCGGGACAGGGGGGGTCAGCCCCAGCATTTT. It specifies CAWSRRDRGGQPQHF.